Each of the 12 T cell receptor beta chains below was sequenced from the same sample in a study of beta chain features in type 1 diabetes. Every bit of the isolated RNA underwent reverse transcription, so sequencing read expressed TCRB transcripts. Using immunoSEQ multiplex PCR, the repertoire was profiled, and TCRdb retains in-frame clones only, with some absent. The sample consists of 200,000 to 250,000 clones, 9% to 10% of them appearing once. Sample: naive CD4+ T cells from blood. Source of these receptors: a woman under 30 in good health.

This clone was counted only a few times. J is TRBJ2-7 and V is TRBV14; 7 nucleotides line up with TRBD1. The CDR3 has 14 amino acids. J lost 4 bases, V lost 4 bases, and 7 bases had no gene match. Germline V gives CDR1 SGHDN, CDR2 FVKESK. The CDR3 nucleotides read TGTGCCAGCAGCCCCACAGGGGCTCTATACGAGCAGTACTTC. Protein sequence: CASSPTGALYEQYF.

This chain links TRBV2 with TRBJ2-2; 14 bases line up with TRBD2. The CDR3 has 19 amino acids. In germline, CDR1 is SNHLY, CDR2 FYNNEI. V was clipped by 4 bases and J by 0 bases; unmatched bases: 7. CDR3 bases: TGTGCCAGCAGTGGCGGCTCGGGACTAGCGGGGGCGAACACCGGGGAGCTGTTTTTT. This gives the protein CASSGGSGLAGANTGELFF.

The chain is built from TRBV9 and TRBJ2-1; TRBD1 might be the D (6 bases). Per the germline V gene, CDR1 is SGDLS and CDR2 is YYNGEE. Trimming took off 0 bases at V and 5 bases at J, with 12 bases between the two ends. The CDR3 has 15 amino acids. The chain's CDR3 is CASSVDSSGDNEQFF. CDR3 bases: TGTGCCAGCAGCGTAGACAGCTCAGGGGACAATGAGCAGTTCTTC.

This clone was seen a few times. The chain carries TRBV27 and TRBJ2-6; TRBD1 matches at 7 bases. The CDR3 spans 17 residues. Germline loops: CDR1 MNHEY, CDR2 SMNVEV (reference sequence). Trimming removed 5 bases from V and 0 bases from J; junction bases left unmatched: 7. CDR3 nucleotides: TGTGCCAGCAGTACAGTGGGACAGAGCTCTGGGGCCAACGTCCTGACTTTC. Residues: CASSTVGQSSGANVLTF.

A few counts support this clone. This CDR3 reads CASSPLTVNQPQHF. The CDR3 DNA sequence: TGTGCCAGCTCACCCCTGACAGTCAATCAGCCCCAGCATTTT. This rearrangement joins TRBV18 to TRBJ1-5; D perhaps matches TRBD1 (5 bases). The germline V gene encodes CDR1 KGHSH and CDR2 LQKENI. This CDR3 comprises 14 residues. The germline V and J ends were trimmed by 3 bases and 3 bases, with 9 bases remaining between them.

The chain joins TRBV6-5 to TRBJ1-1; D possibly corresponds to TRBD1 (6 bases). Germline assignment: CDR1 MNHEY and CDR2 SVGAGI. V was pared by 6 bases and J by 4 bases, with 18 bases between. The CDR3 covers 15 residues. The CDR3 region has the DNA TGTGCCAGCAGATCCCCCAGGGGATTGGGCACTGAAGCTTTCTTT. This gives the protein CASRSPRGLGTEAFF.

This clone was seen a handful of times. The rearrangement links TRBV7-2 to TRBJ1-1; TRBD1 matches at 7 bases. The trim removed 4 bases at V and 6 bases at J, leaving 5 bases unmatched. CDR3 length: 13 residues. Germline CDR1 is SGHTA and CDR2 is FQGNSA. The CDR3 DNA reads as TGTGCCAGCAGCTCACAGGGGTTCTCTGAAGCTTTCTTT. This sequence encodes CASSSQGFSEAFF. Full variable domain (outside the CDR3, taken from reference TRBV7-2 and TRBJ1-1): GAGVSQSPSNKVTEKGKDVELRCDPISGHTALYWYRQSLGQGLEFLIYFQGNSAPDKSGLPSDRFSAERTGGSVSTLTIQRTQQEDSAVYLCASSSQGFSEAFFGQGTRLTVV.

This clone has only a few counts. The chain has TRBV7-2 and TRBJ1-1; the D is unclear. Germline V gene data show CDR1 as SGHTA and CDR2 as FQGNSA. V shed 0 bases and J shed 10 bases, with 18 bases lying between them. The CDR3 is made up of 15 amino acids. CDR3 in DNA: TGTGCCAGCAGCTTAGCCAGTGGCCCATCGGCGGGAGCTTTCTTT. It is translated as CASSLASGPSAGAFF.

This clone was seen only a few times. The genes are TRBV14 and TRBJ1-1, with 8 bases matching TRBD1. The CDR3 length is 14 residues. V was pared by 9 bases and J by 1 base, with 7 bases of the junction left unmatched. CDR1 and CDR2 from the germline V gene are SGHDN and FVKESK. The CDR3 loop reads CARRDRPWNTEAFF. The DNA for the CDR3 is TGTGCCAGAAGGGACAGGCCATGGAACACTGAAGCTTTCTTT.

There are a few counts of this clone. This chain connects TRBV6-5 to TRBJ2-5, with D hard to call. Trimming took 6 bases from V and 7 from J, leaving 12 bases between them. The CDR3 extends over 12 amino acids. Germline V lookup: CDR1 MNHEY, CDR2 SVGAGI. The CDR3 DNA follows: TGTGCCAGCAGATACACCCACGGGACCCAGTACTTC. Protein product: CASRYTHGTQYF.

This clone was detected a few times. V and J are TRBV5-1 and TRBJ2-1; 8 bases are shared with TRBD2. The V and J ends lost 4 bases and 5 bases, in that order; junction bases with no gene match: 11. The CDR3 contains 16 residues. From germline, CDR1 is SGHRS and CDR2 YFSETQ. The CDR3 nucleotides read TGCGCCAGCAGCCCGCCGGGGGGGCGCACCAACAATGAGCAGTTCTTC. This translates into CASSPPGGRTNNEQFF.

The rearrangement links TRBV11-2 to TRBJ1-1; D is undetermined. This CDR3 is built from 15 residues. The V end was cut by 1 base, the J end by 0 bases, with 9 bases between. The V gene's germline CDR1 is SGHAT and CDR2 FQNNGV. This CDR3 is CASSLVPGMNTEAFF. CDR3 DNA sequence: TGTGCCAGCAGCTTAGTTCCGGGAATGAACACTGAAGCTTTCTTT.